These 16 T cell receptor beta chains were sequenced from one sample in a study of T cells in Graves' hyperthyroidism and ophthalmopathy. Template material for amplifying TCR beta CDR3 regions consisted of RNA transcripts. TCR CDR3 underwent first-round RT-PCR with the HTBI primer set. One entry per CDR3 protein results from TCRdb running MiXCR on the multiplex PCR reads. This sample has approximately 710,000 distinct CDR3 sequences, with approximately 15% found just once. The sample consisted of blood. The receptors originated from a man aged 45-65 years with Graves' hyperthyroidism.

Comments on this clonotype: Possible read error: a much larger clone is one base away. The chain joins TRBV12-3 or TRBV12-4 to TRBJ2-6; weak D call: TRBD1 (5 bases). There are 19 residues in the CDR3. The CDR3 nucleotides are TGTGCCAGCAGTCACTCCAGGGCCGTATCTATTTCTGAGGCCAACGTCCTGACTTTC. Its translation is CASSHSRAVSISEANVLTF.

This clonotype has ten or more counts. The chain couples TRBV9 to TRBJ2-2; 9 bases fit TRBD1. Germline values: CDR1 SGDLS, CDR2 YYNGEE. This CDR3 spans 17 amino acids. J lost 4 bases, V lost 3 bases, and 10 bases had no gene match. CDR3 DNA sequence: TGTGCCAGCAGCGCCAACTTGGACAGGGGAACCACCGGGGAGCTGTTTTTT. This encodes CASSANLDRGTTGELFF.

This clonotype occurred a few times. V is TRBV6-1 and J is TRBJ1-2, with 9 bases identical to TRBD1. The germline V gene encodes CDR1 MNHNS and CDR2 SASEGT. The CDR3 covers 13 residues. Losses at the gene ends were 5 bases for V and 8 bases for J; bases not matched to a gene: 6. The DNA of the CDR3 is TGTGCCAGCAGTTTACAGGGGGCAGGCGGCTACACCTTC. Its translation is CASSLQGAGGYTF.

In its sample, this clonotype was seen many times. CDR3 amino acids: CASSTTGRDYNEQFF. In DNA, the CDR3 is TGTGCCAGCAGCACCACAGGGAGAGACTACAATGAGCAGTTCTTC. The chain combines TRBV7-9 with TRBJ2-1, with D possibly being TRBD1 (6 bases). Germline V gene lookup returns CDR1 SEHNR and CDR2 FQNEAQ (reference sequence). The V end lost 5 bases, the J end lost 3 bases, and 14 bases lay between the germline ends. The CDR3 sequence is 15 residues long.

This clonotype was observed many times. J is TRBJ2-1 and V is TRBV10-3, with D possibly TRBD1 on 5 matching bases. Per the germline V gene, CDR1 is ENHRY and CDR2 is SYGVKD. The CDR3 is 16 amino acids. V was pared by 8 bases and J by 0 bases, with 17 bases between. CDR3 region: CAIGRQSSSSYNEQFF. The CDR3 DNA reads TGTGCCATCGGCAGACAGTCTTCCAGCTCCTACAATGAGCAGTTCTTC.

Only a few counts were recorded for this clonotype. V usage is TRBV6-2 or TRBV6-3 and J usage is TRBJ1-4; tentative D call: TRBD1 (5 bases). Germline V gene data show CDR1 as MNHEY and CDR2 as SVGEGT. The CDR3 length is 13 residues. The V and J ends lost 6 bases and 8 bases respectively, with 13 bases between them. The CDR3 loop is CASSRGRGEKLFF. Here the CDR3 DNA reads TGTGCCAGCAGCCGGGGAAGGGGAGAAAAACTGTTTTTT.

J is TRBJ1-3 and V is TRBV18; no reliable D call. Germline CDR1 is KGHSH and CDR2 is LQKENI. The CDR3 runs to 13 residues. V dropped 1 base and J dropped 6 bases, with 7 bases sitting between them. CDR3 protein: CASSPRSSNTIYF. Written as DNA, the CDR3 is TGTGCCAGCTCACCACGTTCTTCAAACACCATATATTTT.

This clonotype was observed at least ten times. This sequence joins TRBV28 and TRBJ2-3; D not resolved. Germline CDR1 and CDR2: MDHEN and SYDVKM. The CDR3 extends over 13 amino acids. Trimming pared 3 bases from V and 2 bases from J, leaving 6 bases between. The CDR3 is CASSFASTDTQYF. The CDR3 DNA reads TGTGCCAGCAGTTTTGCGTCCACAGATACGCAGTATTTT.

This clonotype was counted ten times or more. The rearrangement uses TRBV2 and TRBJ1-1; no definite D call. Trimming took off 7 bases at V and 3 bases at J, with 12 bases between the two ends. The CDR3 loop spans 13 amino acids. Per the germline V gene, CDR1 is SNHLY and CDR2 is FYNNEI. CDR3 sequence (DNA): TGTGCCAGCACCTTGGCGGCTTACACTGAAGCTTTCTTT. Its protein product is CASTLAAYTEAFF.

V gene TRBV5-1 combines with J gene TRBJ2-1, with D maybe TRBD2 (7 bases). This CDR3 has 16 residues. Trimming took 3 bases from V and 8 from J, leaving 21 bases between them. From germline, CDR1 is SGHRS and CDR2 YFSETQ. The CDR3 spells CASSWGRAGASDEQFF. In nucleotides, the CDR3 is TGCGCCAGCAGCTGGGGGCGGGCGGGAGCCTCGGATGAGCAGTTCTTC.

This clonotype was counted at least ten times. The chain couples TRBV20-1 to TRBJ2-1; the match to TRBD2 covers 7 bases. This CDR3 is built from 13 residues. V dropped 5 bases and J dropped 3; count of bases not matched to a gene: 4. Per the germline V gene, CDR1 is DFQATT and CDR2 is SNEGSKA (reference sequence). DNA for the CDR3: TGCAGTGCTCACGGACTAGTCTACAATGAGCAGTTCTTC. Translating gives CSAHGLVYNEQFF.

The chain recombines TRBV5-4 with TRBJ1-2; the D is unclear. Germline-derived CDR1 and CDR2 are SGHNT and YYREEE (reference sequence). Trimming left V 2 bases short and J 0 bases short, with 8 bases between. This CDR3 is 14 amino acids long. The chain's CDR3 is CASSFYIANYGYTF. In DNA, the CDR3 is TGTGCCAGCAGCTTCTACATAGCTAACTATGGCTACACCTTC. Variable domain in full (rest from reference TRBV5-4 and TRBJ1-2): ETGVTQSPTHLIKTRGQQVTLRCSSQSGHNTVSWYQQALGQGPQFIFQYYREEENGRGNFPPRFSGLQFPNYSSELNVNALELDDSALYLCASSFYIANYGYTFGSGTRLTVV.

This clonotype was counted many times. This sequence joins TRBV28 and TRBJ1-6; 7 bases map to TRBD1. V dropped 6 bases and J dropped 8; count of bases not matched to a gene: 4. The length of the CDR3 is 13 residues. Germline V lookup: CDR1 MDHEN, CDR2 SYDVKM. CDR3 protein: CASRLQGDSPLHF. In nucleotides, the CDR3 is TGTGCCAGCAGACTTCAGGGGGATTCACCCCTCCACTTT.

The table lists this clonotype with a few counts. V gene TRBV4-3 combines with J gene TRBJ1-4; D unclear. The CDR3 extends over 14 amino acids. Per the germline V gene, CDR1 is LGHNA and CDR2 is YSLEER. Between the trimmed V and J ends, which lost 1 base and 8 bases, there was a span of 11 bases. The CDR3 is CASSQALVGEKLFF. CDR3 sequence (DNA): TGCGCCAGCAGCCAAGCACTTGTAGGGGAAAAACTGTTTTTT.

This clonotype appeared a few times. V usage is TRBV20-1 and J usage is TRBJ1-3; D is unresolved. The length of the CDR3 is 15 residues. The V gene's germline CDR1 is DFQATT and CDR2 SNEGSKA (reference sequence). V lost 4 bases, J lost 0 bases, and 13 bases lay in between. CDR3 in amino acids: CSANKGGNSGNTIYF. In nucleotides, the CDR3 is TGCAGTGCTAACAAAGGAGGGAACTCTGGAAACACCATATATTTT.

With regard to this clonotype: At one end the junction does not follow the germline gene, possibly because of a read error. The chain combines TRBV7-7 with TRBJ1-4; possible D gene TRBD1, 5 bases. Germline V gene data show CDR1 as SSHAT and CDR2 as FNYEAQ (reference sequence). The CDR3 has 16 amino acids. CDR3 region: CASSLALGETNENLFF. The CDR3 DNA sequence: TGTGCTAGCAGCTTAGCGCTAGGGGAAACTAATGAAAACCTGTTTTTT.